This T cell receptor (beta chain) appears in the sequencing data of a study of cytomegalovirus exposure and HLA in healthy donors. Study-wide results and limits: Within an earlier analysis, most TCR beta V segments proved productive either about 87% or about 30% of the time.

PCR employed 60 Vbeta and 13 Jbeta primers. The protocol was immunoSEQ multiplex PCR, while the TCRdb copy is restricted to in-frame clones and leaves out a portion. The sample holds about 100,000 clones, about three quarters seen once. A word on this clone: The antigen remains unidentified.

The V and J ends lost 0 bases and 8 bases respectively, with 10 bases between them. This CDR3 contains 13 residues. Germline assignment: CDR1 MNHEY and CDR2 SVGAGI. This chain links TRBV6-5 with TRBJ1-2; tentatively, D is TRBD1 (5 bases). Sequencing was performed on PBMCs. The source is a man younger than 40 in good health and CMV-seronegative. In nucleotides, the CDR3 is TGTGCCAGCAGTTACTCGTCCCAGGGAGGCTACACCTTC. Translating it yields CASSYSSQGGYTF.